The 8 T cell receptor beta chains given below trace back to one sample, sequenced in a study of monozygotic twins with inflammatory bowel disease. TCRdb reworked the 5' RACE reads into one entry per CDR3 protein, no DNA. Here the sample table reports about 160,000 distinct CDR3 sequences. Sample: blood. The receptors were sampled from a human donor with ulcerative colitis or Crohn's disease, or a healthy co-twin of an affected twin (not recorded which).

V gene TRBV18 combines with J gene TRBJ2-6; TCRdb calls TRBD1, which cannot be checked without DNA. The CDR3 is made up of 16 amino acids. Germline loops: CDR1 KGHSH, CDR2 LQKENI. This CDR3 is CASSPGTVSGANVLTF.

The rearrangement links TRBV11-3 to TRBJ2-1; the D call from TCRdb, TRBD2, cannot be confirmed without DNA. From germline, CDR1 is SGHNT and CDR2 YENEEA. The length of the CDR3 is 15 residues. CDR3 sequence: CASSRLAGSDNEQFF.

The chain uses TRBV5-1 and TRBJ2-5. This CDR3 has 14 residues. From germline, CDR1 is SGHRS and CDR2 YFSETQ. The chain's CDR3 is CASSFDTVAETQYF.

The genes are TRBV5-1 and TRBJ2-2; lacking DNA, the TRBD1 call made by TCRdb goes unchecked. Germline V CDR1 and CDR2: SGHRS, YFSETQ. This CDR3 is 14 amino acids long. CDR3 region: CASNQQGAAGELFF.

The V call is TRBV10-3, the J call TRBJ1-6; TCRdb's D call of TRBD1 is untestable without DNA. CDR3 length: 13 residues. In germline, CDR1 is ENHRY, CDR2 SYGVKD. This chain's CDR3 is CATLTGEGSPLHF.

The J gene is TRBJ2-3, the V gene TRBV5-1. The CDR3 has 16 residues. In germline, CDR1 is SGHRS, CDR2 YFSETQ. Here the CDR3 reads CAGSLGGRPITDTQYF. The variable domain in full, with the rest retrieved from reference TRBV5-1 and TRBJ2-3, is KAGVTQTPRYLIKTRGQQVTLSCSPISGHRSVSWYQQTPGQGLQFLFEYFSETQRNKGNFPGRFSGRQFSNSRSEMNVSTLELGDSALYLCAGSLGGRPITDTQYFGPGTRLTVL.

The chain has TRBV28 and TRBJ1-2; TCRdb picks TRBD1, but there is no DNA to check that call. The CDR3 consists of 11 residues. Germline CDR1 reads MDHEN; CDR2 reads SYDVKM. The CDR3 loop reads CASRDSYGYTF.

The genes are TRBV9 and TRBJ2-4; TCRdb indicates TRBD2, and absent DNA this call remains unverified. Germline CDR1 reads SGDLS; CDR2 reads YYNGEE. This CDR3 is 17 amino acids long. The CDR3 here is CASSVSGGRGAKNIQYF.